The 25 T cell receptor beta chains reported below all come from one sample, sequenced in a study of shared clonotypes between healthy human individuals. CD45RO-negative, CCR7-selected cells formed the naive CD8 fraction, which excluded terminally differentiated effector memory CD45RA+ cells. The data were produced by immunoSEQ multiplex PCR, yet TCRdb's version contains in-frame clones alone and is incomplete. The repertoire holds about 820,000 clones, with nearly 95% as singletons. The sequenced material came from naive CD8+ T cells sorted from blood. Receptor source: a man aged 25-40 years in good health.

The V and J genes are TRBV7-9 and TRBJ1-1, with D perhaps matching TRBD1 (5 bases). The CDR3 runs 15 residues. The germline gives CDR1 SEHNR, CDR2 FQNEAQ (reference sequence). V was pared by 5 bases and J by 0 bases, with 13 bases between. The CDR3 DNA reads as TGTGCCAGCAGCCCGCAATCGGGGCTGAACACTGAAGCTTTCTTT. This sequence encodes CASSPQSGLNTEAFF.

With respect to this clone: Different DNA sequences within this sample yield the same CDR3. This chain links TRBV28 with TRBJ1-1, with D perhaps matching TRBD1 (5 bases). The CDR3 consists of 14 residues. V was trimmed by 1 base and J by 2 bases, leaving 8 bases between them. Germline V gives CDR1 MDHEN, CDR2 SYDVKM. The CDR3 region is CASSLSGVNTEAFF. As DNA, the CDR3 is TGTGCCAGCAGTTTATCGGGGGTAAACACTGAAGCTTTCTTT.

This chain uses TRBV7-9 with TRBJ1-5; D is perhaps TRBD1 (6 bases). This CDR3 region has 15 residues. V was shortened by 4 bases and J by 1 base, with 11 bases between the two germline ends. Germline CDR1 reads SEHNR; CDR2 reads FQNEAQ (reference sequence). The CDR3 region is CASSSLGGSNQPQHF. The CDR3 DNA is TGTGCCAGCAGCTCCCTGGGGGGCAGCAATCAGCCCCAGCATTTT.

The V and J genes are TRBV18 and TRBJ2-7; D gene ambiguous. With 2 bases removed from V and 0 bases from J, the gap between germline ends came to 11 bases. This CDR3 spans 15 amino acids. Per germline, CDR1 KGHSH and CDR2 LQKENI. The CDR3: CASSPETRSSYEQYF. CDR3 in DNA: TGTGCCAGCTCACCAGAGACTCGGAGCTCCTACGAGCAGTACTTC.

This chain links TRBV6-4 with TRBJ2-7; 7 bases fit TRBD2. This CDR3 has 16 amino acids. V lost 3 bases to trimming and J lost 6 bases; unmatched junction nucleotides: 14. Germline V gene lookup returns CDR1 MRHNA and CDR2 SNTAGT. DNA for the CDR3: TGTGCCAGCAGTGAACTACGCGGGAGAGTCCCAGGCGAGCAGTACTTC. Translation gives CASSELRGRVPGEQYF.

The genes are TRBV7-9 and TRBJ2-7; the D gene is possibly TRBD2 (5 bases). The CDR3 totals 14 residues. Germline CDR1 reads SEHNR; CDR2 reads FQNEAQ (reference sequence). V lost 6 bases to trimming and J lost 1 base, with 13 bases between them. In DNA form, the CDR3 reads TGTGCCAGCAGTTCTGGACTTGATTCCTACGAGCAGTACTTC. Translating it yields CASSSGLDSYEQYF.

This rearrangement joins TRBV4-1 to TRBJ2-1, with TRBD1 as a possible D gene (5 bases). Germline V lookup: CDR1 MGHRA, CDR2 YSYEKL. V lost 4 bases and J lost 5, with 21 bases in between. CDR3 length equals 17 residues. DNA of the CDR3: TGCGCCAGCAGCCGGTCGCTAGGGGCCCACCCAAACAATGAGCAGTTCTTC. Translated: CASSRSLGAHPNNEQFF.

This clone was seen a single time. The J gene is TRBJ2-7, the V gene TRBV9, with D possibly TRBD2 on 6 matching bases. The germline V gene has CDR1 SGDLS and CDR2 YYNGEE. The CDR3 is 14 residues long. Trimming took off 0 bases at V and 7 bases at J, with 14 bases between the two ends. The CDR3 reads CASSVGDGTEEQYF. The CDR3 DNA follows: TGTGCCAGCAGCGTAGGAGACGGGACTGAGGAGCAGTACTTC.

The V gene is TRBV27, the J gene TRBJ2-1; perhaps TRBD2 as D (6 bases). This CDR3 comprises 15 residues. Germline V gene data show CDR1 as MNHEY and CDR2 as SMNVEV (reference sequence). V was shortened by 9 bases and J by 0 bases, with 15 bases between the two germline ends. CDR3 amino acids: CASRRGGTSYNEQFF. The CDR3 coding sequence is TGTGCCAGTCGGAGAGGCGGGACCTCCTACAATGAGCAGTTCTTC.

The chain carries TRBV4-3 and TRBJ2-1; 8 nucleotides line up with TRBD2. CDR1 and CDR2 from the germline V gene are LGHNA and YSLEER. J was trimmed by 7 bases and V by 1 base; bases with no gene match: 6. The CDR3 is 15 residues long. CDR3 loop: CASSQGTSLWNEQFF. Here the CDR3 DNA reads TGCGCCAGCAGCCAAGGGACTAGCTTATGGAATGAGCAGTTCTTC.

The chain recombines TRBV11-2 with TRBJ2-2; D uncertain. The V gene lost 4 bases and the J gene lost 3 bases, with 9 bases spanning the gap. The CDR3 sequence is 14 residues long. In germline, CDR1 is SGHAT, CDR2 FQNNGV. CDR3 loop: CASSSDVYTGELFF. DNA of the CDR3: TGTGCCAGCAGCTCAGACGTCTACACCGGGGAGCTGTTTTTT.

This clone was seen once. It is likely a read error: a sequence one base away is far more abundant. J is TRBJ2-7 and V is TRBV28, with TRBD1 as a possible D gene (5 bases). Trimming cost V 3 bases and J 3 bases, with 6 bases left between them. The CDR3 length is 12 residues. Germline V gives CDR1 MDHEN, CDR2 SYDVKM. CDR3 nucleotides: TGTGCCAGCAGTTTCCAGGGCTACGAGCAGTACTTC. The encoded protein is CASSFQGYEQYF.

The rearrangement joins TRBV28 to TRBJ1-2; D uncertain. The CDR3 has 15 residues. Trimming left V 4 bases short and J 0 bases short, with 12 bases between. The germline CDR1 and CDR2 sequences are MDHEN and SYDVKM. The CDR3 nucleotides are TGTGCCAGCAGTTCGCCGGACGGCTCTAACTATGGCTACACCTTC. This codes for CASSSPDGSNYGYTF.

The chain recombines TRBV5-1 with TRBJ1-2, with no clear D. V was clipped by 2 bases and J by 5 bases, with 13 bases between them. The germline V gene has CDR1 SGHRS and CDR2 YFSETQ. CDR3 length: 14 residues. For the CDR3, the DNA is TGCGCCAGCAGCTTTGGGGAGGCGTCATATGGCTACACCTTC. Translated: CASSFGEASYGYTF.

This rearrangement joins TRBV11-2 to TRBJ2-5, with a tentative D call TRBD1 (5 bases). Gene TRBJ2-7 matches the end of the DNA better, so the J call may be wrong. The CDR3 has 14 amino acids. Germline CDR1 and CDR2: SGHAT and FQNNGV. The CDR3 bases are TGTGCCAGCAGCTTAGTTTGGACAATCTACGAGCAGTACTTC. Translation: CASSLVWTIYEQYF.

The V gene is TRBV4-2, the J gene TRBJ1-4; unclear D gene. With 0 bases removed from V and 4 bases from J, the gap between germline ends came to 18 bases. There are 18 residues in the CDR3. Germline V gives CDR1 LGHNA, CDR2 YNFKEQ. The CDR3 here is CASSQELGSEPGNEKLFF. The DNA of the CDR3 is TGTGCCAGCAGCCAAGAGCTGGGGTCGGAGCCCGGTAATGAAAAACTGTTTTTT.

The J gene is TRBJ2-7, the V gene TRBV11-2; TRBD1 aligns across 7 bases. The CDR3 has 12 amino acids. The V gene end was trimmed by 3 bases and the J gene end by 6 bases; junction bases not matched to a gene: 2. The germline gives CDR1 SGHAT, CDR2 FQNNGV. The CDR3 sequence is CASSLTGFEQYF. CDR3 coding DNA: TGTGCCAGCAGCTTGACAGGGTTCGAGCAGTACTTC.

This clone was recorded once. V and J are TRBV7-9 and TRBJ1-2, with D possibly TRBD1 on 5 matching bases. Germline values: CDR1 SEHNR, CDR2 FQNEAQ (reference sequence). The CDR3 is 14 amino acids. V lost 4 bases, J lost 4 bases, and 13 bases lay in between. In DNA, the CDR3 is TGTGCCAGCAGCTCCACCGGAGACAGCTATGGCTACACCTTC. This codes for CASSSTGDSYGYTF.

The chain has TRBV5-4 and TRBJ2-7; no firm D call. There are 13 residues in the CDR3. Per the germline V gene, CDR1 is SGHNT and CDR2 is YYREEE (reference sequence). The germline V and J ends were trimmed by 0 bases and 10 bases, with 14 bases remaining between them. The CDR3 reads CASSLEVGHVQYF. In DNA, the CDR3 is TGTGCCAGCAGCTTGGAAGTCGGGCATGTACAGTACTTC.

The gene calls are TRBV14 and TRBJ2-3, with 10 positions matching TRBD2. This CDR3 spans 17 amino acids. V was clipped by 0 bases and J by 4 bases; unmatched bases: 7. Looked up from germline, CDR1 is SGHDN and CDR2 is FVKESK. The CDR3 protein is CASSQDLSGRASDTQYF. Here the CDR3 DNA reads TGTGCCAGCAGCCAAGATCTAAGCGGGAGGGCCTCAGATACGCAGTATTTT.

The genes are TRBV4-3 and TRBJ2-2; TRBD2 agrees at 9 bases. V gave up 1 base and J gave up 3 bases; unmatched junction bases: 0. This CDR3 spans 15 amino acids. Germline CDR1 is LGHNA and CDR2 is YSLEER. CDR3 in DNA: TGCGCCAGCAGCCAAGGACTAGCGGACACCGGGGAGCTGTTTTTT. It specifies CASSQGLADTGELFF.

The chain joins TRBV27 to TRBJ2-7; 7 bases match TRBD2. Trimming at V came to 6 bases and at J to 5 bases, leaving 10 bases not matched to a gene. Looked up from germline, CDR1 is MNHEY and CDR2 is SMNVEV (reference sequence). The CDR3 loop spans 14 amino acids. The CDR3 loop reads CASSLGLPAHEQYF. CDR3 in DNA: TGTGCCAGCAGCCTGGGACTACCAGCCCACGAGCAGTACTTC.

The chain joins TRBV9 to TRBJ2-1; no definite D call. Trimming left V 0 bases short and J 8 bases short, with 9 bases between. The CDR3 has 13 residues. CDR1 and CDR2 (germline): SGDLS, YYNGEE. The CDR3 DNA reads TGTGCCAGCAGCGTAGGAGATATCCATGAGCAGTTCTTC. This codes for CASSVGDIHEQFF.

The V gene is TRBV15, the J gene TRBJ1-5, with a tentative D call TRBD1 (6 bases). Germline loops: CDR1 LNHNV, CDR2 YYDKDF (reference sequence). The CDR3 has 19 residues. Trimming left V 0 bases short and J 2 bases short, with 20 bases between. The CDR3 sequence is CATSRERGILGIGNQPQHF. As DNA, the CDR3 is TGTGCCACCAGCAGAGAGAGGGGGATCTTGGGAATTGGCAATCAGCCCCAGCATTTT.

The chain couples TRBV7-9 to TRBJ1-1; possibly TRBD1 for D (5 bases). In germline, CDR1 is SEHNR, CDR2 FQNEAQ (reference sequence). V was cut by 5 bases and J by 1 base, with 14 bases left in between. There are 15 residues in the CDR3. The CDR3 DNA reads TGTGCCAGCAGCGTAACAGGCGGAACGAACACTGAAGCTTTCTTT. The encoded protein is CASSVTGGTNTEAFF.